The 27 T cell receptor beta chains presented below share a single source sample, sequenced in a study of T cells in localized non-small cell lung cancer. Assay: immunoSEQ multiplex PCR; the TCRdb copy retains only in-frame clones and omits some. The repertoire holds roughly 61,000 clones, with roughly 79% as singletons. Sequences were derived from PBMCs, sampled before any cancer treatment. The origin of the receptors is a man between 40 and 75 years old with stage II lung adenocarcinoma.

The CDR3 region has the DNA TGTGCCAGCAGCCCTAGGGCGGTGAGCTCTGGGGCCAACGTCCTGACTTTC. Its protein is CASSPRAVSSGANVLTF. The rearrangement uses TRBV5-4 and TRBJ2-6; no definite D call. V lost 4 bases and J lost 0, with 14 bases in between. Germline loops: CDR1 SGHNT, CDR2 YYREEE (reference sequence). The CDR3 runs to 17 residues.

The V gene is TRBV5-1, the J gene TRBJ1-1; a weak D match, TRBD1 (5 bases). CDR3 length: 15 residues. V was clipped by 0 bases and J by 3 bases, with 12 bases between them. CDR1 is SGHRS and CDR2 is YFSETQ in the germline V gene. The CDR3 DNA reads as TGCGCCAGCAGCTTGGCTGGGGCCACGGACACTGAAGCTTTCTTT. Residues: CASSLAGATDTEAFF.

This clone was seen more than once but under ten times. CDR3 in DNA: TGTGCCAGCAGCGTAGCAGGGGACGGTGAGCAGTTCTTC. Protein product: CASSVAGDGEQFF. The V and J genes are TRBV9 and TRBJ2-1, with D maybe TRBD1 (6 bases). The CDR3 is 13 residues long. In germline, CDR1 is SGDLS, CDR2 YYNGEE. The germline V and J ends were trimmed by 0 bases and 9 bases, with 10 bases remaining between them. Supplemented by reference TRBV9 and TRBJ2-1, the full variable domain reads DSGVTQTPKHLITATGQRVTLRCSPRSGDLSVYWYQQSLDQGLQFLIQYYNGEERAKGNILERFSAQQFPDLHSELNLSSLELGDSALYFCASSVAGDGEQFFGPGTRLTVL.

The chain has TRBV11-2 and TRBJ1-1; D remains ambiguous. The ends were cut back, 5 bases at V and 2 bases at J, with 3 bases in the middle. The CDR3 length is 11 residues. Germline V gene lookup returns CDR1 SGHAT and CDR2 FQNNGV. Here the CDR3 reads CASSGNTEAFF. The CDR3 bases are TGTGCCAGCAGCGGTAACACTGAAGCTTTCTTT.

V usage is TRBV10-3 and J usage is TRBJ2-2; 8 bases are a match to TRBD1. Unmatched junction bases numbered 6, after V lost 9 bases and J lost 3 bases. CDR1 ENHRY and CDR2 SYGVKD come from the germline V gene. This CDR3 region has 14 residues. The CDR3 DNA sequence: TGTGCCATTCGCTCGGGACAGGACACCGGGGAGCTGTTTTTT. It translates to CAIRSGQDTGELFF.

This chain uses TRBV7-9 with TRBJ2-6; D possibly matches TRBD1 or TRBD2 (5 bases each). The CDR3 runs to 18 residues. Trimming cost V 5 bases and J 0 bases, with 17 bases left between them. Germline values: CDR1 SEHNR, CDR2 FQNEAQ (reference sequence). Here the CDR3 reads CASSARPGPDSGANVLTF. In DNA, the CDR3 is TGTGCCAGCAGCGCCCGACCGGGACCAGACTCTGGGGCCAACGTCCTGACTTTC.

The rearrangement links TRBV5-6 to TRBJ2-5; tentative D call: TRBD1 (6 bases). V dropped 2 bases and J dropped 5 bases, with 16 bases sitting between them. CDR3 length: 15 residues. Germline V lookup: CDR1 SGHDT, CDR2 YYEEEE. As DNA, the CDR3 is TGTGCCAGCAGCTTCCGGGACATCCTAGGCGAGACCCAGTACTTC. Amino acid sequence: CASSFRDILGETQYF.

This chain joins TRBV6-1 and TRBJ1-5, with D unresolved. Trimming pared 6 bases from V and 0 bases from J, leaving 12 bases between. Germline V gene data show CDR1 as MNHNS and CDR2 as SASEGT. This CDR3 comprises 15 residues. The CDR3 DNA is TGTGCCAGCAGGGCCGACTTGCCTAGCAATCAGCCCCAGCATTTT. It yields the protein CASRADLPSNQPQHF.

The gene calls are TRBV28 and TRBJ1-4, with 7 positions matching TRBD1. The CDR3 consists of 13 residues. The germline V gene encodes CDR1 MDHEN and CDR2 SYDVKM. Unmatched junction bases numbered 6, after V lost 8 bases and J lost 6 bases. The CDR3 sequence is CASADRLHEKLFF. DNA of the CDR3: TGTGCCAGCGCGGACAGGCTTCATGAAAAACTGTTTTTT.

The chain combines TRBV9 with TRBJ2-3; no firm D call. Germline-derived CDR1 and CDR2 are SGDLS and YYNGEE. This CDR3 spans 13 amino acids. Trimming took 0 bases from V and 3 from J, leaving 5 bases between them. CDR3 nucleotides: TGTGCCAGCAGCGTAGGGGGAACAGATACGCAGTATTTT. It translates to CASSVGGTDTQYF.

V is TRBV19 and J is TRBJ1-3; tentatively, D is TRBD1 (6 bases). The V gene's germline CDR1 is LNHDA and CDR2 SQIVND (reference sequence). The CDR3 covers 16 residues. V dropped 7 bases and J dropped 0 bases, with 16 bases sitting between them. In nucleotides, the CDR3 is TGTGCCAGTACCGAGGGGGGGGGCCTCTCTGGAAACACCATATATTTT. Protein sequence: CASTEGGGLSGNTIYF.

The chain recombines TRBV29-1 with TRBJ2-7; 7 positions match TRBD2. Unmatched junction bases numbered 6, after V lost 1 base and J lost 3 bases. Looked up from germline, CDR1 is SQVTM and CDR2 is ANQGSEA. The CDR3 has 14 amino acids. CDR3 DNA: TGCAGCGTTGAAGGAGGCGGGAGCGGCTACGAGCAGTACTTC. It encodes CSVEGGGSGYEQYF.

The genes are TRBV6-5 and TRBJ1-1, with D maybe TRBD1 (5 bases). The CDR3 sequence is 13 residues long. Germline values: CDR1 MNHEY, CDR2 SVGAGI. Trimming shortened V by 7 bases and J by 6 bases, and 15 bases separated the two germline ends. The CDR3 DNA reads TGTGCCAGCACCCCGGGGGGGTCCTCTGAAGCTTTCTTT. It translates to CASTPGGSSEAFF.

The V call is TRBV30, the J call TRBJ2-7, with 13 bases matching TRBD2. The V gene end was trimmed by 3 bases and the J gene end by 2 bases; junction bases not matched to a gene: 10. The CDR3 extends over 17 amino acids. The V gene's germline CDR1 is GTSNPN and CDR2 SVGIG (reference sequence). The CDR3 nucleotides are TGTGCCTGGAGCAGAGGCACTAGCGGGGGGGCCCCCTACGAGCAGTACTTC. Encoded protein: CAWSRGTSGGAPYEQYF.

This chain connects TRBV9 to TRBJ2-7; the D is unclear. V lost 4 bases and J lost 6, with 11 bases in between. Looked up from germline, CDR1 is SGDLS and CDR2 is YYNGEE. The length of the CDR3 is 12 residues. DNA for the CDR3: TGTGCCAGCAGCCCTTCTCCCGGCGAGCAGTACTTC. It is translated as CASSPSPGEQYF.

V gene TRBV19 combines with J gene TRBJ2-7, with D unresolved. Germline lookup yields CDR1 LNHDA and CDR2 SQIVND (reference sequence). V was pared by 9 bases and J by 2 bases, with 17 bases between. The CDR3 sequence is 14 residues long. The DNA for the CDR3 is TGTGCCAGCAGCCTTTCGACTGAAACCTACGAGCAGTACTTC. Amino acids: CASSLSTETYEQYF.

This sequence joins TRBV4-1 and TRBJ1-1; TRBD1 matches 10 bases. V shed 5 bases and J 8 bases; nucleotides not matched to a gene: 8. The CDR3 sequence is 14 residues long. From germline, CDR1 is MGHRA and CDR2 YSYEKL. Here the CDR3 reads CASSFGTGVNEAFF. CDR3 DNA: TGCGCCAGCAGCTTCGGGACAGGGGTAAACGAAGCTTTCTTT.

Written as DNA, the CDR3 is TGTGCCAGTAGTCCCGGTCCCGGGACAGGGAAAGGAAGTAGGTCGTGGTTAACAGATACGCAGTATTTT. Amino acid sequence: CASSPGPGTGKGSRSWLTDTQYF. The chain employs TRBV19 and TRBJ2-3; 9 bases line up with TRBD1. V dropped 5 bases and J dropped 3; count of bases not matched to a gene: 30. This CDR3 has 23 amino acids. CDR1 and CDR2 from the germline V gene are LNHDA and SQIVND (reference sequence).

This clone was observed a single time. The rearrangement joins TRBV5-1 to TRBJ2-1, with 10 bases lining up with TRBD1. CDR1 is SGHRS and CDR2 is YFSETQ in the germline V gene. Trimming took 0 bases from V and 4 from J; bases not matched to a gene: 1. The CDR3 is made up of 15 amino acids. CDR3 sequence: CASSLGQGAYNEQFF. In DNA, the CDR3 is TGCGCCAGCAGCTTGGGACAGGGGGCATACAATGAGCAGTTCTTC.

The CDR3 is CASSIGRGRTGGNEQFF. The CDR3 DNA is TGTGCCAGTAGTATAGGAAGAGGCCGGACAGGGGGTAATGAGCAGTTCTTC. This chain joins TRBV19 and TRBJ2-1; 10 bases align to TRBD1. The trim removed 1 base at V and 7 bases at J, leaving 10 bases unmatched. Germline V lookup: CDR1 LNHDA, CDR2 SQIVND (reference sequence). The CDR3 has 17 amino acids.

The chain couples TRBV10-3 to TRBJ1-1; D is unresolved. The V gene lost 4 bases and the J gene lost 5 bases, with 17 bases spanning the gap. This CDR3 contains 15 residues. Germline assignment: CDR1 ENHRY and CDR2 SYGVKD. CDR3 region: CAISAQELRTTEAFF. The CDR3 coding sequence is TGTGCCATCAGTGCTCAGGAACTTAGGACTACTGAAGCTTTCTTT.

This rearrangement joins TRBV5-1 to TRBJ2-6; 9 positions match TRBD2. V gave up 4 bases and J gave up 4 bases; unmatched junction bases: 9. CDR1 and CDR2 (germline): SGHRS, YFSETQ. CDR3 length: 17 amino acids. The DNA of the CDR3 is TGCGCCAGCAGCCCTTTAGCGGGAGAGGCCGGGGCCAACGTCCTGACTTTC. It is translated as CASSPLAGEAGANVLTF. The full variable domain, completed using reference TRBV5-1 and TRBJ2-6, is KAGVTQTPRYLIKTRGQQVTLSCSPISGHRSVSWYQQTPGQGLQFLFEYFSETQRNKGNFPGRFSGRQFSNSRSEMNVSTLELGDSALYLCASSPLAGEAGANVLTFGAGSRLTVL.

This chain links TRBV6-1 with TRBJ1-2; no firm D call. Germline values: CDR1 MNHNS, CDR2 SASEGT. The V gene lost 4 bases and the J gene lost 4 bases, with 7 bases spanning the gap. CDR3 length: 12 residues. The CDR3 sequence is CASSGTVYGYTF. CDR3 coding DNA: TGTGCCAGCAGTGGGACTGTCTATGGCTACACCTTC.

The J gene is TRBJ1-5, the V gene TRBV19, with 7 bases that match TRBD1. CDR1 LNHDA and CDR2 SQIVND come from the germline V gene (reference sequence). J was trimmed by 7 bases and V by 4 bases; bases with no gene match: 7. The CDR3 totals 14 residues. This chain's CDR3 is CASSTGQGGQPQHF. CDR3 bases: TGTGCCAGTAGTACCGGGCAGGGGGGGCAGCCCCAGCATTTT. Variable domain in full (rest from reference TRBV19 and TRBJ1-5): DGGITQSPKYLFRKEGQNVTLSCEQNLNHDAMYWYRQDPGQGLRLIYYSQIVNDFQKGDIAEGYSVSREKKESFPLTVTSAQKNPTAFYLCASSTGQGGQPQHFGDGTRLSIL.

This chain joins TRBV7-8 and TRBJ2-7; weak D call: TRBD2 (6 bases). In germline, CDR1 is SGHVS, CDR2 FQNEAQ. The ends were cut back, 1 base at V and 6 bases at J, with 10 bases in the middle. The CDR3 runs to 13 residues. CDR3 sequence: CASSLDAGSEQYF. Written as DNA, the CDR3 is TGTGCCAGCAGCTTAGACGCGGGATCCGAGCAGTACTTC.

The rearrangement links TRBV29-1 to TRBJ1-2; perhaps TRBD1 as D (5 bases). The V gene's germline CDR1 is SQVTM and CDR2 ANQGSEA. The CDR3 runs to 12 residues. V gave up 7 bases and J gave up 2 bases, with 11 bases separating them. The CDR3 DNA reads as TGCAGCGGAGGATCAGGGAACTATGGCTACACCTTC. Its translation is CSGGSGNYGYTF.

This chain connects TRBV6-6 to TRBJ2-1; 9 bases map to TRBD2. Germline lookup yields CDR1 MNHNY and CDR2 SVGAGI (reference sequence). The CDR3 sequence is 16 residues long. Trimming took 1 base from V and 8 from J; bases not matched to a gene: 9. The CDR3 DNA is TGTGCCAGCAGTTACTTACTCGAGCGGGAGGCCGATGAGCAGTTCTTC. The encoded protein is CASSYLLEREADEQFF.